This TCR beta chain was sequenced for a study of T cells in Graves' hyperthyroidism and ophthalmopathy. Concerning this clonotype itself: Its matching antigen is unknown. This may be a read error: a much more frequent sequence differs by one nucleotide.

Researchers took RNA transcripts and amplified the TCR beta CDR3 regions from them. Researchers ran a first-round RT-PCR on the TCR CDR3 using the HTBI primer set. TCRdb reprocessed the multiplex PCR reads via MiXCR and lists one record per CDR3 protein. The sample carries about 840,000 distinct CDR3 sequences, around 39% recorded once. Broader study findings: In blood, most of the thyroid clonotypes expanded above 0.001 were also present.

Sample: blood. The origin of this receptor is a man between 18 and 29 years old with Graves' hyperthyroidism.

The CDR3 protein is CARGDGYGYTF. The CDR3 region has the DNA TGTGCCAGGGGGGATGGCTATGGCTACACCTTC. V usage is TRBV7-6 and J usage is TRBJ1-2, with TRBD1 as a possible D gene (5 bases). Germline loops: CDR1 SGHVS, CDR2 FNYEAQ. Deletions cut 9 bases from V and 4 bases from J, with 9 bases between. CDR3 size: 11 residues.